These T cell receptor beta chains were read from a single sample in a study of cytomegalovirus exposure and HLA in healthy donors. Profiled with immunoSEQ multiplex PCR; TCRdb holds only in-frame clones, not every one. Altogether 150,000 to 250,000 clones are present, 70% to 85% being singletons, with the ten largest covering approximately 0.098%. Sequenced sample: PBMCs. These receptor sequences come from a boy aged 2-15 years in good health and CMV-seronegative. Each CDR3 is given with its conserved first and last residue. A D gene is named only where the DNA matches it firmly.

length: 15; V: TRBV30; D: TRBD2; CDR3: CAWSVRGGPSETQYF
length: 16; V: TRBV1; D: NA; CDR3: CTSSQGLAGGGGELFF
length: 14; V: TRBV5-4; D: TRBD1; CDR3: CASSQGQPQGGYTF
length: 14; V: TRBV5-8; D: NA; CDR3: CASSLGLPTGELFF
length: 14; V: TRBV9; D: NA; CDR3: CASSAGGLDQPQHF
length: 18; V: TRBV5-6; D: NA; CDR3: CASRGPLADSSYNSPLHF
length: 12; V: TRBV2; D: NA; CDR3: CASSWPNTEAFF
length: 15; V: TRBV11-2; D: NA; CDR3: CASSLWLGATGELFF
length: 13; V: TRBV25-1; D: NA; CDR3: CASSDSNTGELFF
length: 14; V: TRBV5-1; D: NA; CDR3: CASSLGTAGGTQYF
length: 16; V: TRBV19; D: NA; CDR3: CASSIDGALSSYEQYF
length: 17; V: TRBV27; D: NA; CDR3: CASSSQVHQGPLYEQYF
length: 14; V: TRBV2; D: NA; CDR3: CASRRLEGVNEQFF
length: 15; V: TRBV7-9; D: TRBD1; CDR3: CASSLGDRDRDEQFF
length: 15; V: TRBV6-4; D: NA; CDR3: CASRTQQDQGEKLFF
length: 14; V: TRBV2; D: NA; CDR3: CASSDGRGNEKLFF
length: 14; V: TRBV6-1; D: TRBD1; CDR3: CASSGQGMGNTIYF